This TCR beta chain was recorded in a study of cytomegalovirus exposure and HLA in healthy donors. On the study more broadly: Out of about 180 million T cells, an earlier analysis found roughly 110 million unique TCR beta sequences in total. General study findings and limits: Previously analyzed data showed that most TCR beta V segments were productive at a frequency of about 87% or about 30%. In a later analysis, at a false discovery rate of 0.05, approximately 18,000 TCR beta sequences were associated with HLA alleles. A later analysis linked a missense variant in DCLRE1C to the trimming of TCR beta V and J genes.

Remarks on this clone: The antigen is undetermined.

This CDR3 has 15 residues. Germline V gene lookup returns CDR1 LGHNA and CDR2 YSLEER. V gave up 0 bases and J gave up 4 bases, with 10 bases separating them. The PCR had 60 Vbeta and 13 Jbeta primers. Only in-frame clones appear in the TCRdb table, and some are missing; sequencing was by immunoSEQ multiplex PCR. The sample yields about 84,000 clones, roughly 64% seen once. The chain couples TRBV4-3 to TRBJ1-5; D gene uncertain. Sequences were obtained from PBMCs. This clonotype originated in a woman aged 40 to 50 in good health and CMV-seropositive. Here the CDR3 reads CASSQEVATNQPQHF. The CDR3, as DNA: TGCGCCAGCAGCCAAGAGGTAGCTACGAATCAGCCCCAGCATTTT.